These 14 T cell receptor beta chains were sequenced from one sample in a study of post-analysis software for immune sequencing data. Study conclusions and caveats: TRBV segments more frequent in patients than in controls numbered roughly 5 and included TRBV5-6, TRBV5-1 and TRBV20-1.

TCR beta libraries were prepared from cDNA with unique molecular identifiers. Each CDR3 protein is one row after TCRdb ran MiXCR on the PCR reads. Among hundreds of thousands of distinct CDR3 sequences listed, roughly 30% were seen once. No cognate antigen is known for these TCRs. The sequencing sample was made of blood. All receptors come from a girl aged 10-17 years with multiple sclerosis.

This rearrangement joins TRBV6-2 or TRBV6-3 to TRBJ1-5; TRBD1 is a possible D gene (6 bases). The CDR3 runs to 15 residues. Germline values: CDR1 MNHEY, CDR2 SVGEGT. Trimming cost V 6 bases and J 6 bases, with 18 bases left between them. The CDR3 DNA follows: TGTGCCAGCAGCCGAGATCAGGGAGGGGGTCAGCCCCAGCATTTT. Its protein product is CASSRDQGGGQPQHF.

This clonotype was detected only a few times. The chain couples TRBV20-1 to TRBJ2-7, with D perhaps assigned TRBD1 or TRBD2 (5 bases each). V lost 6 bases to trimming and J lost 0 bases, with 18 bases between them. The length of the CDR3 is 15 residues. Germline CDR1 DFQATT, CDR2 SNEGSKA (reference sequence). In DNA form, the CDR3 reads TGCAGTGCCAGGGCCACGAGAGGGAGCTCCTACGAGCAGTACTTC. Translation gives CSARATRGSSYEQYF.

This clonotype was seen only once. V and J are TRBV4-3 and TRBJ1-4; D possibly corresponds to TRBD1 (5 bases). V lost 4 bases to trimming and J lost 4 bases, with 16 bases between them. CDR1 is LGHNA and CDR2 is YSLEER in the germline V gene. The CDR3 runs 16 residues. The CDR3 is CASSRGRGTYNEKLFF. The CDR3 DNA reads TGCGCCAGCAGCCGGGGACGGGGGACTTATAATGAAAAACTGTTTTTT.

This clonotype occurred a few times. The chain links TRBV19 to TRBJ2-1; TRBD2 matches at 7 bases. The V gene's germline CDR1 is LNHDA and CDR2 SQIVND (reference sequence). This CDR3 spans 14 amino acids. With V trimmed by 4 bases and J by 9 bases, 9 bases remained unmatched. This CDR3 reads CASSNLGTKSEQFF. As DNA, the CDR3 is TGTGCCAGTAGTAACTTGGGGACTAAAAGTGAGCAGTTCTTC.

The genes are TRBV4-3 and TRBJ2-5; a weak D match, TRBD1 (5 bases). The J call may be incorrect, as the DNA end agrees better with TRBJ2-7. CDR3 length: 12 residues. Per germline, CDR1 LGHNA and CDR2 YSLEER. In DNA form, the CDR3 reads TGCGCCAGCAACCAGGGAACAGGCGAGCAGTACTTC. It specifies CASNQGTGEQYF.

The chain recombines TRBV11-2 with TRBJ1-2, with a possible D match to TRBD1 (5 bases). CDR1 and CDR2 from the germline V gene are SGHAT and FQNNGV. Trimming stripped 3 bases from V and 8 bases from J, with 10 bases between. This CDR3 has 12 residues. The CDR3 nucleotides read TGTGCCAGCAGCTTGGCAGGGCTGGGCTACACCTTC. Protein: CASSLAGLGYTF.

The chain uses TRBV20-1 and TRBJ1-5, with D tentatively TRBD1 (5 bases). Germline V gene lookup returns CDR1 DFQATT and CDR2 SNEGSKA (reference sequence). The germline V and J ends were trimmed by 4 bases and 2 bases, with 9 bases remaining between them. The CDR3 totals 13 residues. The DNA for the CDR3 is TGCAGTGCTACGGTGACAGGCAATCAGCCCCAGCATTTT. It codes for CSATVTGNQPQHF.

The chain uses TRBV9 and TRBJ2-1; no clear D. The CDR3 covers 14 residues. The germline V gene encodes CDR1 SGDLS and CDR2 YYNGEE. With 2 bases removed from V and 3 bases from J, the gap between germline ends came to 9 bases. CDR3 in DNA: TGTGCCAGCAGCGTCCGGCACTACTACAATGAGCAGTTCTTC. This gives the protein CASSVRHYYNEQFF.

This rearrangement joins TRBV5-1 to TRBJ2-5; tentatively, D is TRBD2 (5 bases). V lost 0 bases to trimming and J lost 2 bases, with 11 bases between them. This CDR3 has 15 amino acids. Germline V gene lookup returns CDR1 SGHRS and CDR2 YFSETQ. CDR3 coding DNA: TGCGCCAGCAGCTTGGGCGGGCCGCGACAAGAGACCCAGTACTTC. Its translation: CASSLGGPRQETQYF.

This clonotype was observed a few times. CDR3 coding DNA: TGCAGTGCTAGATCAGTCACAGATACGCAGTATTTT. Translating it yields CSARSVTDTQYF. The chain is built from TRBV20-1 and TRBJ2-3, with D unresolved. Germline values: CDR1 DFQATT, CDR2 SNEGSKA (reference sequence). The V end lost 2 bases, the J end lost 2 bases, and 5 bases lay between the germline ends. This CDR3 spans 12 amino acids.

CDR3 protein: CASSLDRGLQETQYF. Written as DNA, the CDR3 is TGTGCCAGCAGCTTAGACAGGGGCCTCCAAGAGACCCAGTACTTC. The genes are TRBV7-2 and TRBJ2-5; 7 nucleotides match TRBD1. CDR3 length equals 15 residues. The germline V gene has CDR1 SGHTA and CDR2 FQGNSA. Trimming at V came to 1 base and at J to 1 base, leaving 3 bases not matched to a gene.

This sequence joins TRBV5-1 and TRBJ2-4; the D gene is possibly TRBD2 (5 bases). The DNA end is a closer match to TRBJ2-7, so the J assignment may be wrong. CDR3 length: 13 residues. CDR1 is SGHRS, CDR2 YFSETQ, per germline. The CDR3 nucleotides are TGCGCCAGCAGCCGGAGAGAGGGCTACGAGCAGTACTTC. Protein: CASSRREGYEQYF.

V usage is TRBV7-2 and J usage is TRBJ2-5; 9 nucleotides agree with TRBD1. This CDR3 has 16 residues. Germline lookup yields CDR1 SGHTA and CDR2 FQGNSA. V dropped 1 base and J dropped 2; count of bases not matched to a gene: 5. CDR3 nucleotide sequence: TGTGCCAGCAGCTTAGTGTTCGGACAGGGGCAAGAGACCCAGTACTTC. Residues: CASSLVFGQGQETQYF.

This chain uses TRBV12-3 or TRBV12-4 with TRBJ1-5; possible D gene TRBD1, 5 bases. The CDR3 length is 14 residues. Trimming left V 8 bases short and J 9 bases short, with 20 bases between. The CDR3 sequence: CASRTGTAVVPQHF. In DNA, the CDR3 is TGTGCCAGCCGAACCGGGACCGCGGTGGTGCCCCAGCATTTT.